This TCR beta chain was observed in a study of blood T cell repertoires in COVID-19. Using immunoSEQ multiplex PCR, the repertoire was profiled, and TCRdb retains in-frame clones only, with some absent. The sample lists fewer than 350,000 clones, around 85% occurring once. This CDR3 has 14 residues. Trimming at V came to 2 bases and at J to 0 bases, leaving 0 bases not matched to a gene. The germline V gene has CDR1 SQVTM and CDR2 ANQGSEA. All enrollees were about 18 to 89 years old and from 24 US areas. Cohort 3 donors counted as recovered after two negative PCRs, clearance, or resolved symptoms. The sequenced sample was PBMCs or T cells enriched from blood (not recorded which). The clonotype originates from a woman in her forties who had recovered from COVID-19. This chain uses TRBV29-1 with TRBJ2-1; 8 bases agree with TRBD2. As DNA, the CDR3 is TGCAGCGTTGAACTAGCGGGCTCCTACAATGAGCAGTTCTTC. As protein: CSVELAGSYNEQFF.